Included here is one T cell receptor beta chain sequence, with context. V lost 0 bases to trimming and J lost 6 bases; unmatched junction nucleotides: 7. The CDR3 consists of 17 residues. Germline values: CDR1 SGHTS, CDR2 YDEGEE. The sample belongs to a study of shared clonotypes between healthy human individuals. Sequencing used immunoSEQ multiplex PCR; TCRdb keeps in-frame clones, though not all of them. The table lists under 1,100,000 clones, more than 75% of them singletons. Sequenced: memory CD4+ T cells from PBMCs. Subset given: CD45RA-negative fraction. The TCR comes from a man aged 18-30 years in good health. Some clones in this sample may be carry-over from other donors' samples. J is TRBJ2-2 and V is TRBV5-8; 11 positions agree with TRBD2. CDR3 DNA sequence: TGTGCCAGCAGCTTGGCGCGTAAACTAGCGGGAGCCGGGGAGCTGTTTTTT. Protein: CASSLARKLAGAGELFF.